The clone carrying this TCR beta chain appeared once. The antigen is not known. The sort gate was single viable CD3+CD4+CD8-CD45RO+ cells for memory CD4+ T cells. Donors' CMV status reflects serum IgG against pp150, pp28, p38, p52. This entry is derived from a study of memory CD4+ T cells and cytomegalovirus serostatus. Study results and limitations: Of 150 to 200 reported CMV TCRbeta sequences, just over 65 were found in memory CD4+ repertoires. CMV serostatus prediction reached median AUC around 0.94, or 0.89 with US-trained model. The CMV-associated TCR signature appears largely within the CD4+ memory repertoire.

V dropped 5 bases and J dropped 2 bases, with 6 bases sitting between them. Germline V CDR1 and CDR2: SGHVS, FQNEAQ. The length of the CDR3 is 13 residues. Repertoires were generated with immunoSEQ multiplex PCR, while TCRdb's copy carries only in-frame clones and drops some. The table records 50,000 or so clones, roughly 80% of them present only once. The source is an adult in good health and CMV-seronegative. Input material: memory CD4+ T cells from blood. This chain links TRBV7-8 with TRBJ2-2, with D uncertain. The CDR3 sequence is CASSRINTGELFF. For the CDR3, the DNA is TGTGCCAGCAGCCGGATCAACACCGGGGAGCTGTTTTTT.